A selection of T cell receptor beta chains follows, all from one sample in a study of shared clonotypes between healthy human individuals. TCRdb's copy holds only in-frame clones and misses some; the assay was immunoSEQ multiplex PCR. The sample lists over a million clones; around 78% were seen once. The sample consisted of memory CD4+ T cells from PBMCs. These receptors were obtained from a man between 18 and 35 years old in good health. Some clones in this sample may be carry-over from other donors' samples. The CDR3 runs from the conserved cysteine through the conserved F or W. The order of the fields is CDR3 protein, CDR3 DNA, D gene, V gene, clone size, J gene. D genes are given only for firm matches. Size tells how often a clone was seen (once, few, many) or the class of an expanded clone, and some rows leave it out.

CDR3: CATSRDWGLNTEAFF
DNA: TGTGCCACCAGCAGAGATTGGGGTCTGAACACTGAAGCTTTCTTT
D: -
V: TRBV15
size: -
J: TRBJ1-1

CDR3: CASRPGERKFQETQYF
DNA: TGCGCCAGCAGACCAGGAGAGCGCAAATTCCAAGAGACCCAGTACTTC
D: -
V: TRBV5-1
size: -
J: TRBJ2-5

CDR3: CSVGDMTRPPVAKNIQYF
DNA: TGCAGCGTTGGGGATATGACTAGACCCCCTGTGGCCAAAAACATTCAGTACTTC
D: -
V: TRBV29-1
size: -
J: TRBJ2-4

CDR3: CASSWDRLNTEAFF
DNA: TGCGCCAGCAGCTGGGACAGGTTGAACACTGAAGCTTTCTTT
D: TRBD1
V: TRBV5-1
size: -
J: TRBJ1-1

CDR3: CASSEGQGTTNTEAFF
DNA: TGTGCCAGCAGTGAAGGGCAGGGGACAACGAACACTGAAGCTTTCTTT
D: -
V: TRBV25-1
size: -
J: TRBJ1-1

CDR3: CASSRPGETQYF
DNA: TGTGCCAGCAGTAGGCCTGGAGAGACCCAGTACTTC
D: -
V: TRBV7-2
size: -
J: TRBJ2-5

CDR3: CASSVAGGVRELFF
DNA: TGTGCCAGCAGCGTAGCGGGAGGGGTCAGGGAGCTGTTTTTT
D: TRBD2
V: TRBV9
size: -
J: TRBJ2-2

CDR3: CASSVAGTGGAAKNIQYF
DNA: TGCGCCAGCAGCGTAGCCGGGACAGGGGGCGCCGCCAAAAACATTCAGTACTTC
D: TRBD1
V: TRBV5-1
size: once
J: TRBJ2-4

CDR3: CASDAGPTDTQYF
DNA: TGTGCCAGTGACGCCGGCCCCACAGATACGCAGTATTTT
D: -
V: TRBV19
size: -
J: TRBJ2-3

CDR3: CASSPLRTGELFF
DNA: TGTGCCAGCAGTCCCTTGCGCACCGGGGAGCTGTTTTTT
D: -
V: TRBV28
size: -
J: TRBJ2-2

CDR3: CASGDRGQNYGYTF
DNA: TGTGCCAGCGGGGACAGGGGTCAAAACTATGGCTACACCTTC
D: TRBD1
V: TRBV7-2
size: few
J: TRBJ1-2

CDR3: CASSLMGTEDTQYF
DNA: TGTGCCAGCAGCTTAATGGGGACAGAAGATACGCAGTATTTT
D: TRBD1
V: TRBV7-3
size: -
J: TRBJ2-3

CDR3: CAWSVGGSSYEQYF
DNA: TGTGCCTGGAGTGTAGGGGGGAGCTCCTACGAGCAGTACTTC
D: -
V: TRBV30
size: -
J: TRBJ2-7

CDR3: CAIGYQLGAGDTQYF
DNA: TGTGCCATCGGCTATCAGTTGGGGGCCGGAGATACGCAGTATTTT
D: -
V: TRBV10-3
size: -
J: TRBJ2-3

CDR3: CAWRYGAGVANEQFF
DNA: TGTGCCTGGAGGTACGGGGCGGGAGTTGCCAATGAGCAGTTCTTC
D: TRBD2
V: TRBV30
size: once
J: TRBJ2-1

CDR3: CASSGLAGGRYEQFF
DNA: TGTGCCAGCAGTGGACTAGCGGGAGGCCGCTATGAGCAGTTCTTC
D: TRBD2
V: TRBV28
size: -
J: TRBJ2-1

CDR3: CASSSGRGQETQYF
DNA: TGTGCCAGCAGCTCGGGGAGGGGCCAAGAGACCCAGTACTTC
D: TRBD2
V: TRBV7-9
size: -
J: TRBJ2-5

CDR3: CASGIYSNQPQHF
DNA: TGTGCCAGCGGCATATATAGCAATCAGCCCCAGCATTTT
D: -
V: TRBV6-6
size: -
J: TRBJ1-5

CDR3: CSVAGTSGRDGETQYF
DNA: TGCAGCGTTGCCGGGACTAGCGGGAGAGATGGAGAGACCCAGTACTTC
D: TRBD2
V: TRBV29-1
size: -
J: TRBJ2-5

CDR3: CASRRSLAGPAETQYF
DNA: TGTGCCAGCAGACGGAGCTTAGCGGGGCCCGCAGAGACCCAGTACTTC
D: TRBD2
V: TRBV11-2
size: -
J: TRBJ2-5

CDR3: CASSELQGRGTYEQYF
DNA: TGTGCCAGCAGCGAATTACAGGGGAGGGGAACCTACGAGCAGTACTTC
D: -
V: TRBV6-1
size: -
J: TRBJ2-7

CDR3: CAWSVGVTEAFF
DNA: TGTGCCTGGAGTGTTGGGGTCACTGAAGCTTTCTTT
D: -
V: TRBV30
size: few
J: TRBJ1-1

CDR3: CASSFRLAGGSGELFF
DNA: TGTGCCAGCAGCTTCCGGCTAGCCGGCGGGAGTGGGGAGCTGTTTTTT
D: TRBD2
V: TRBV11-3
size: -
J: TRBJ2-2

CDR3: CASSYSVYSNQPQHF
DNA: TGTGCCAGCAGTTACTCTGTTTATAGCAATCAGCCCCAGCATTTT
D: -
V: TRBV6-5
size: -
J: TRBJ1-5

CDR3: CASSFSGTGGEAFF
DNA: TGTGCCAGCAGCTTCTCCGGGACAGGGGGTGAAGCTTTCTTT
D: TRBD1
V: TRBV7-9
size: -
J: TRBJ1-1

CDR3: CASRTGQGGTEAFF
DNA: TGTGCCAGCAGAACCGGACAGGGTGGGACTGAAGCTTTCTTT
D: TRBD1
V: TRBV7-2
size: -
J: TRBJ1-1

CDR3: CASSSGGRVEKLFF
DNA: TGTGCCAGCAGTTCGGGGGGCAGGGTTGAAAAACTGTTTTTT
D: -
V: TRBV28
size: -
J: TRBJ1-4

CDR3: CASSHQGANTGELFF
DNA: TGCGCCAGCAGCCACCAGGGGGCGAACACCGGGGAGCTGTTTTTT
D: TRBD1
V: TRBV4-3
size: -
J: TRBJ2-2

CDR3: CAISDSGSNTEAFF
DNA: TGTGCCATCAGTGATTCCGGGTCCAACACTGAAGCTTTCTTT
D: -
V: TRBV10-3
size: -
J: TRBJ1-1

CDR3: CASSDGTANEKLFF
DNA: TGTGCCAGCAGCGATGGGACAGCAAATGAAAAACTGTTTTTT
D: TRBD1
V: TRBV7-9
size: few
J: TRBJ1-4

CDR3: CASSQGGSGIYEQYF
DNA: TGTGCCAGCAGCCAAGGGGGTAGCGGGATCTACGAGCAGTACTTC
D: TRBD2
V: TRBV14
size: -
J: TRBJ2-7

CDR3: CASSLIAGVHEQYF
DNA: TGTGCCAGCAGCTTAATAGCGGGAGTTCACGAGCAGTACTTC
D: TRBD2
V: TRBV7-2
size: -
J: TRBJ2-7

CDR3: CASSPGSSLNYGYTF
DNA: TGTGCCAGCTCACCTGGGTCCAGCCTAAACTATGGCTACACCTTC
D: -
V: TRBV18
size: -
J: TRBJ1-2

CDR3: CASSSSTGAETQYF
DNA: TGCGCCAGCAGTTCCTCGACAGGGGCCGAGACCCAGTACTTC
D: TRBD1
V: TRBV5-1
size: -
J: TRBJ2-5

CDR3: CASLRQETQYF
DNA: TGTGCCAGCCTGCGCCAAGAGACCCAGTACTTC
D: -
V: TRBV7-9
size: once
J: TRBJ2-5

CDR3: CASSPGVSSYNEQFF
DNA: TGTGCCAGTAGTCCGGGAGTCAGCTCCTACAATGAGCAGTTCTTC
D: -
V: TRBV19
size: once
J: TRBJ2-1

CDR3: CASSEAGTTRKRSF
DNA: TGTGCCAGCAGCGAGGCCGGGACGACCAGAAAAAGGAGCTTC
D: -
V: TRBV5-6
size: -
J: TRBJ2-7

CDR3: CASSLSDRGGAQYF
DNA: TGTGCCAGCAGTTTATCAGACAGGGGGGGGGCCCAGTACTTC
D: TRBD1
V: TRBV28
size: -
J: TRBJ2-5

CDR3: CASSYSSAYPYEQYF
DNA: TGTGCCAGCAGTTACTCAAGTGCCTACCCTTACGAGCAGTACTTC
D: -
V: TRBV6-5
size: -
J: TRBJ2-7

CDR3: CASSLAGLPYQETQYF
DNA: TGTGCCAGCAGCTTAGCGGGCCTCCCGTACCAAGAGACCCAGTACTTC
D: -
V: TRBV7-6
size: -
J: TRBJ2-5

CDR3: CASSYRDPSYEQYF
DNA: TGTGCCAGCAGTTATCGGGACCCCTCCTACGAGCAGTACTTC
D: -
V: TRBV27
size: -
J: TRBJ2-7

CDR3: CASSEVGGSGTDTQYF
DNA: TGTGCCAGCAGTGAAGTAGGGGGTAGTGGGACAGATACGCAGTATTTT
D: -
V: TRBV6-1
size: once
J: TRBJ2-3